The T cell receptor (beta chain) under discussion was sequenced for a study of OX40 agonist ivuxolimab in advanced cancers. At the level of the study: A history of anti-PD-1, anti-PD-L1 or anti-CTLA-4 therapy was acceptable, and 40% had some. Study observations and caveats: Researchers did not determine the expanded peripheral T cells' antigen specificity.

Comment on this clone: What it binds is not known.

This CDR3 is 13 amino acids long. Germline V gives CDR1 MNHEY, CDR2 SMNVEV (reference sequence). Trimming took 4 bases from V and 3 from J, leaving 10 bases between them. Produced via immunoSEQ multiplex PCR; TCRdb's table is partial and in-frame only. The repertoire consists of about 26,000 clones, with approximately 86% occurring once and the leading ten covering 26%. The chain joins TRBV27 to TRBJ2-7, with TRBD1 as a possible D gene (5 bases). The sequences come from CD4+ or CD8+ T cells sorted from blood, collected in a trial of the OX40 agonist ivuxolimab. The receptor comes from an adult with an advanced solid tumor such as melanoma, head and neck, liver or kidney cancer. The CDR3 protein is CASSSGSYYEQYF. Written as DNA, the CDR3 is TGTGCCAGCAGTTCAGGGTCCTACTACGAGCAGTACTTC.